The source of this T cell receptor (beta chain) is a study of human T cells and chemical hapten exposure. As for time point: patch test 2, 6 weeks after DPC sensitization. Treatment specified: therapeutic diphenylcyclopropenone sensitization with weekly scalp DPC. Sample donors consisted of patients with alopecia, aged 18 to 70 years, who were suitable for DPC. Unfractionated whole blood yielded the extracted total RNA. The study's findings and limits: Compared to controls, expanded TCRs made significantly more large clusters of similar CDR3s.

This clonotype was counted many times. Its antigen is undetermined. During construction of the library, unique molecular identifiers were attached to individual cDNA molecules for quantitative, reproducible TCR counting. TCRdb used MiXCR to reprocess the RACE reads, holding one entry per CDR3 protein. Here the sample spans about 43,000 distinct CDR3 sequences, approximately 3.3% being singletons. Germline CDR1 reads SGHTA; CDR2 reads FQGNSA. The V end lost 5 bases, the J end lost 4 bases, and 15 bases lay between the germline ends. This CDR3 has 14 residues. The source of this sequence is a man between 40 and 49 years old with alopecia areata. Some clones in this sample may be carry-over from other donors' samples. Material: whole blood, obtained in connection with sensitization to the hapten diphenylcyclopropenone (DPC). This chain connects TRBV7-2 to TRBJ2-7, with D possibly matching TRBD2 (6 bases). This CDR3 reads CASSPGDAGYEQYF. The CDR3 DNA reads TGTGCCAGCAGCCCCGGGGACGCGGGATACGAGCAGTACTTC.